This entry lists 26 T cell receptor beta chains sequenced from one sample in a study of blood T cell repertoires in COVID-19. Only in-frame clones appear in the TCRdb table, and some are missing; sequencing was by immunoSEQ multiplex PCR. The sample has 310,000 or so clones; 75% to 90% are singletons. Sample: PBMCs or T cells enriched from blood (not recorded which). These receptors originate from a woman between 40 and 55 years old who had recovered from COVID-19.

The chain combines TRBV25-1 with TRBJ2-3; possibly TRBD2 for D (5 bases). There are 16 residues in the CDR3. Germline V CDR1 and CDR2: MGHDK, SYGVNS. The V end lost 4 bases, the J end lost 1 base, and 15 bases lay between the germline ends. This CDR3 reads CASSGIAGIGTDTQYF. The CDR3 DNA follows: TGTGCCAGCAGTGGCATAGCCGGGATCGGCACAGATACGCAGTATTTT.

This chain uses TRBV10-1 with TRBJ2-1, with D tentatively TRBD2 (8 bases). Germline V gene lookup returns CDR1 WNHNN and CDR2 SYGVQD (reference sequence). The CDR3 loop spans 15 amino acids. Trimming stripped 5 bases from V and 10 bases from J, with 21 bases between. CDR3 residues: CASSPGGLGGREQFF. The DNA for the CDR3 is TGCGCCAGCAGTCCCGGGGGACTAGGGGGCCGGGAGCAGTTCTTC.

The CDR3: CAIRSGGNQPQHF. The CDR3 nucleotides read TGTGCCATCAGGAGCGGGGGCAATCAGCCCCAGCATTTT. The V gene is TRBV10-3, the J gene TRBJ1-5; no definite D call. Per the germline V gene, CDR1 is ENHRY and CDR2 is SYGVKD. The ends were cut back, 6 bases at V and 2 bases at J, with 8 bases in the middle. This CDR3 has 13 residues.

The gene calls are TRBV7-2 and TRBJ1-2, with D perhaps matching TRBD1 (5 bases). The ends were cut back, 5 bases at V and 7 bases at J, with 17 bases in the middle. CDR3 length equals 14 residues. Germline V CDR1 and CDR2: SGHTA, FQGNSA. The CDR3 is CASSPAGGGFGYTF. The CDR3 DNA sequence: TGTGCCAGCAGCCCGGCGGGGGGAGGATTTGGCTACACCTTC.

This clone was seen a single time. The chain combines TRBV6-6 with TRBJ1-1; 9 nucleotides match TRBD1. CDR1 is MNHNY, CDR2 SVGAGI, per germline (reference sequence). This CDR3 region has 14 residues. The trim removed 10 bases at V and 1 base at J, leaving 7 bases unmatched. The CDR3 region is CATTWTGENTEAFF. In DNA form, the CDR3 reads TGTGCCACCACGTGGACAGGGGAGAACACTGAAGCTTTCTTT.

V is TRBV5-8 and J is TRBJ2-3; D call uncertain. CDR1 and CDR2 (germline): SGHTS, YDEGEE. This CDR3 is 13 amino acids long. V was trimmed by 4 bases and J by 4 bases, leaving 10 bases between them. The CDR3 DNA follows: TGTGCCAGCAGCCTGCTATATGCAGATACGCAGTATTTT. Its translation is CASSLLYADTQYF.

The rearrangement uses TRBV12-2 and TRBJ2-5; the tabulated D call, TRBD2, remains unverified against the DNA. TRBV12-2 is labeled a pseudogene. The CDR3 has 15 amino acids. The CDR3 DNA reads as TGTGCAAGTCGCGATGCCCGGACCGAGGGAGAGACCCAGTACTTC. It specifies CASRDARTEGETQYF.

The chain couples TRBV5-4 to TRBJ1-1, with D hard to call. The CDR3 is 14 amino acids. Germline CDR1 is SGHNT and CDR2 is YYREEE (reference sequence). The V end lost 4 bases, the J end lost 6 bases, and 16 bases lay between the germline ends. The DNA of the CDR3 is TGTGCCAGCAGCCCTGATAGTTACCTGGCTGAAGCTTTCTTT. Protein sequence: CASSPDSYLAEAFF.

The rearrangement joins TRBV15 to TRBJ2-3; TRBD2 aligns across 10 bases. This CDR3 is 16 amino acids long. CDR1 and CDR2 from the germline V gene are LNHNV and YYDKDF (reference sequence). Trimming at V came to 5 bases and at J to 5 bases, leaving 10 bases not matched to a gene. CDR3 in DNA: TGTGCCACCAGCGTCCGACTAGCGGGCGCCGGAGATACGCAGTATTTT. This encodes CATSVRLAGAGDTQYF.

The chain couples TRBV7-9 to TRBJ2-1; TRBD2 agrees at 11 bases. V dropped 7 bases and J dropped 2; count of bases not matched to a gene: 4. The CDR3 spans 15 residues. CDR1 SEHNR and CDR2 FQNEAQ come from the germline V gene (reference sequence). For the CDR3, the DNA is TGTGCCAGCACCTTTAGCGGGGGGGCCTACAATGAGCAGTTCTTC. It encodes CASTFSGGAYNEQFF.

The rearrangement joins TRBV27 to TRBJ2-3, with D perhaps matching TRBD1 (5 bases). Looked up from germline, CDR1 is MNHEY and CDR2 is SMNVEV (reference sequence). There are 15 residues in the CDR3. Deletions cut 6 bases from V and 2 bases from J, with 15 bases between. This chain's CDR3 is CASSTGSRATDTQYF. The DNA of the CDR3 is TGTGCCAGCAGCACCGGGTCCAGGGCCACAGATACGCAGTATTTT.

The chain employs TRBV12-3 or TRBV12-4 and TRBJ2-1; D perhaps matches TRBD2 (6 bases). The V end was cut by 6 bases, the J end by 7 bases, with 13 bases between. The CDR3 is 13 residues long. CDR3 DNA sequence: TGTGCCAGCAGATCCTCTAGCGTGAATGAGCAGTTCTTC. It yields the protein CASRSSSVNEQFF.

The V call is TRBV7-2, the J call TRBJ2-7, with 11 bases aligning to TRBD2. CDR3 length: 15 amino acids. Germline CDR1 and CDR2: SGHTA and FQGNSA. The trim removed 1 base at V and 6 bases at J, leaving 5 bases unmatched. CDR3 DNA sequence: TGTGCCAGCAGCTTAGATGGCCTAGCGGGGGGCGAGCAGTACTTC. It codes for CASSLDGLAGGEQYF.

The chain is built from TRBV7-6 and TRBJ2-3; 7 bases map to TRBD2. CDR1 SGHVS and CDR2 FNYEAQ come from the germline V gene. CDR3 length equals 18 residues. The ends lost 5 bases at V and 0 bases at J; junction bases unmatched: 14. The CDR3 region is CASSQGTSALSSTDTQYF. CDR3 coding DNA: TGTGCCAGCAGCCAAGGAACTAGCGCCCTTTCTAGCACAGATACGCAGTATTTT.

This clone came up a few times. V gene TRBV4-2 combines with J gene TRBJ2-1, with D possibly matching TRBD1 (6 bases). This CDR3 is built from 15 residues. Trimming left V 2 bases short and J 6 bases short, with 14 bases between. Germline assignment: CDR1 LGHNA and CDR2 YNFKEQ. The CDR3 nucleotides are TGTGCCAGCAGCCAAACCGAGGGGGAGTCCAATGAGCAGTTCTTC. This gives the protein CASSQTEGESNEQFF.

The chain is built from TRBV7-3 and TRBJ1-1; 8 bases fit TRBD1. CDR1 and CDR2 from the germline V gene are SGHTA and FQGTGA. The V gene end was trimmed by 5 bases and the J gene end by 1 base; junction bases not matched to a gene: 6. CDR3 length: 15 amino acids. The CDR3 DNA sequence: TGTGCCAGCAGCGAAAGGACAGGGCGGAACACTGAAGCTTTCTTT. This codes for CASSERTGRNTEAFF.

The V gene is TRBV15, the J gene TRBJ2-1; TRBD2 aligns across 9 bases. The CDR3 has 16 amino acids. Germline V CDR1 and CDR2: LNHNV, YYDKDF (reference sequence). Trimming at V came to 11 bases and at J to 0 bases, leaving 11 bases not matched to a gene. CDR3: CAEAGLAGHSYNEQFF. Here the CDR3 DNA reads TGTGCCGAGGCTGGGCTAGCGGGGCACTCCTACAATGAGCAGTTCTTC.

The CDR3 loop is CASSPGGISSGANVLTF. The CDR3 nucleotides read TGTGCCAGCAGCCCGGGGGGCATTAGTTCTGGGGCCAACGTCCTGACTTTC. The rearrangement joins TRBV3-1 (or the pseudogene TRBV3-2) to TRBJ2-6, with D possibly matching TRBD2 (7 bases). The CDR3 is 17 residues long. V shed 4 bases and J shed 1 base, with 14 bases lying between them. Germline V lookup: CDR1 LGHDT, CDR2 YNNKEL (reference sequence).

In this sample, this clone turned up a few times. In nucleotides, the CDR3 is TGTGCCAGCATTAAAGAGGCGAGCGGGGCCAACGTCCTGACTTTC. Translated: CASIKEASGANVLTF. The chain uses TRBV2 and TRBJ2-6; D is undetermined. V was clipped by 7 bases and J by 4 bases, with 14 bases between them. Germline V gene data show CDR1 as SNHLY and CDR2 as FYNNEI. CDR3 length equals 15 residues.

The chain carries TRBV10-3 and TRBJ2-2; D may be TRBD1 (5 bases). CDR3 length: 11 residues. V was shortened by 7 bases and J by 8 bases, with 8 bases between the two germline ends. Germline V gene sequence: CDR1 ENHRY, CDR2 SYGVKD. The CDR3 sequence is CAITDSGELFF. CDR3 sequence (DNA): TGTGCCATCACCGACAGTGGGGAGCTGTTTTTT.

This sequence joins TRBV21-1 and TRBJ2-1; the tabulated D call, TRBD2, remains unverified against the DNA. TRBV21-1 is termed a pseudogene. CDR3 length: 19 residues. The CDR3 DNA follows: TGTGCCAGCAGCAAAGGAGGCCTAGCGGGGGGGATCTCCTACAATGAGCAGTTCTTC. It encodes CASSKGGLAGGISYNEQFF.

This clone was counted a few times. The chain joins TRBV7-9 to TRBJ1-4, with D hard to call. The V gene lost 1 base and the J gene lost 6 bases, with 12 bases spanning the gap. Per germline, CDR1 SEHNR and CDR2 FQNEAQ (reference sequence). This CDR3 comprises 15 residues. The CDR3 nucleotides are TGTGCCAGCAGCTTAGTTGGAGGGAGCGATGAAAAACTGTTTTTT. Amino acids: CASSLVGGSDEKLFF.

The chain couples TRBV30 to TRBJ1-1; D not resolved. The germline V and J ends were trimmed by 5 bases and 10 bases, with 11 bases remaining between them. This CDR3 contains 10 residues. CDR1 is GTSNPN, CDR2 SVGIG, per germline (reference sequence). For the CDR3, the DNA is TGTGCCTGGGGGAGGGAGGGAGCTTTCTTT. Protein product: CAWGREGAFF.

This rearrangement joins TRBV11-3 to TRBJ2-2, with D possibly TRBD2 on 6 matching bases. V was pared by 5 bases and J by 4 bases, with 14 bases between. CDR1 is SGHNT, CDR2 YENEEA, per germline. There are 15 residues in the CDR3. CDR3 residues: CASSLTGTSTGELFF. The CDR3, as DNA: TGTGCCAGCAGCCTGACCGGGACTTCCACCGGGGAGCTGTTTTTT. The full variable domain, its missing parts supplied by reference TRBV11-3 and TRBJ2-2, is EAGVVQSPRYKIIEKKQPVAFWCNPISGHNTLYWYLQNLGQGPELLIRYENEEAVDDSQLPKDRFSAERLKGVDSTLKIQPAELGDSAVYLCASSLTGTSTGELFFGEGSRLTVL.

The chain joins TRBV5-8 to TRBJ1-5; 12 bases are shared with TRBD1. CDR1 and CDR2 (germline): SGHTS, YDEGEE. The CDR3 extends over 15 amino acids. Losses at the gene ends were 4 bases for V and 6 bases for J; bases not matched to a gene: 5. The CDR3 DNA is TGTGCCAGCAGCCTGGGACAGGGGGCGGGTCAGCCCCAGCATTTT. Translation: CASSLGQGAGQPQHF.

The chain has TRBV30 and TRBJ1-1; D is perhaps TRBD1 (6 bases). V dropped 1 base and J dropped 9 bases, with 9 bases sitting between them. The CDR3 length is 11 residues. Germline values: CDR1 GTSNPN, CDR2 SVGIG (reference sequence). The CDR3 loop reads CAWSGTGKAFF. The CDR3 DNA reads as TGTGCCTGGAGTGGAACAGGGAAAGCTTTCTTT.